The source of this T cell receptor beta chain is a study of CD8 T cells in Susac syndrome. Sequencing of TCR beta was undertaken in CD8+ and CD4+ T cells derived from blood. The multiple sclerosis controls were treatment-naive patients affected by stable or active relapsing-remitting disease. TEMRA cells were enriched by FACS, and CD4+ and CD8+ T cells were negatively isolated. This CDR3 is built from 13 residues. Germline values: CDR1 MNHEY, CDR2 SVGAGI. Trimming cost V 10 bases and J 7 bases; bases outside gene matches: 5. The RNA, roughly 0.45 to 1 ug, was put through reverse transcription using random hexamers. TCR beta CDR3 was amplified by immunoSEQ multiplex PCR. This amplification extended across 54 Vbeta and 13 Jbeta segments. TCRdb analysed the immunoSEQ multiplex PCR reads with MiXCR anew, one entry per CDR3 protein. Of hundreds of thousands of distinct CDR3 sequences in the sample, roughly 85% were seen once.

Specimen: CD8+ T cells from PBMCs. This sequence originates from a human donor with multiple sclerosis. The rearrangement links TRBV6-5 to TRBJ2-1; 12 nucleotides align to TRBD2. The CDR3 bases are TGTGCCATCGGGACTAGCGGGCGTAATGAGCAGTTCTTC. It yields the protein CAIGTSGRNEQFF.